The present TCR beta chain was sequenced within a study of T-cell reconstitution after alpha-beta-depleted transplantation in children. Overall study findings and caveats: A year had passed since transplant, and T-cell counts and diversity by then came mostly from newly produced T cells.

Unique molecular identifiers were incorporated during preparation of the TCRbeta library. TCRdb reprocessed the PCR reads with MiXCR, giving one entry per CDR3 protein. The repertoire holds 280,000 or so distinct CDR3 sequences, about 9.9% seen once, with roughly a quarter in the top ten. Ten or more counts support this clonotype. Antigen: not known. Germline CDR1 and CDR2: MDHEN and SYDVKM. This CDR3 region has 15 residues. Trimming removed 5 bases at V and 0 bases at J, with 13 bases between. The sequencing here drew on peripheral blood, taken 180 days after TCRalphabeta/CD19-depleted stem cell transplant. The receptor was derived from a male patient aged 2 to 10 who had a stem cell transplant for chronic granulomatous disease, so the T cells may come from the graft donor. V and J are TRBV28 and TRBJ1-1; D not resolved. CDR3 region: CASSTAGSMNTEAFF. CDR3 bases: TGTGCCAGCAGTACCGCTGGAAGTATGAACACTGAAGCTTTCTTT. Variable domain in full (rest from reference TRBV28 and TRBJ1-1): DVKVTQSSRYLVKRTGEKVFLECVQDMDHENMFWYRQDPGLGLRLIYFSYDVKMKEKGDIPEGYSVSREKKERFSLILESASTNQTSMYLCASSTAGSMNTEAFFGQGTRLTVV.